A selection of T cell receptor beta chains follows, all from one sample in a study of cytotoxic CD8 clonotypes in ibrutinib-treated CLL. The repertoire was sequenced with immunoSEQ multiplex PCR; TCRdb's copy has only in-frame clones and lacks some. The top ten clones hold under 2.5% of a sample with about 160,000 clones, about 80% of them seen once. The sequences come from PBMCs, collected after 12 months of ibrutinib treatment. Receptors originate from a human donor with chronic lymphocytic leukemia. Each CDR3 is given with its conserved first and last residue. Fields, in order: CDR3 protein, V gene, clone size, D gene, J gene. The D gene is left open where the match is weak. Clone size is given for some rows only: seen once, a few or many times, or a class if the clone is expanded.

CDR3 protein: CASSHRDRVSDGYTF
V gene: TRBV4-3
clone size: NA
D gene: TRBD1
J gene: TRBJ1-2

CDR3 protein: CASSSDGTGVQPQHF
V gene: TRBV5-1
clone size: NA
D gene: TRBD1
J gene: TRBJ1-5

CDR3 protein: CASSLGESSYNEQFF
V gene: TRBV7-2
clone size: NA
D gene: NA
J gene: TRBJ2-1

CDR3 protein: CASSLEGGGWLFF
V gene: TRBV5-1
clone size: NA
D gene: TRBD2
J gene: TRBJ2-2

CDR3 protein: CATVRGDTIYF
V gene: TRBV6-6
clone size: NA
D gene: NA
J gene: TRBJ1-3

CDR3 protein: CASSFLTSGSSYEQYF
V gene: TRBV5-4
clone size: NA
D gene: TRBD2
J gene: TRBJ2-7

CDR3 protein: CASSKDRVGQPQHF
V gene: TRBV19
clone size: few
D gene: TRBD1
J gene: TRBJ1-5

CDR3 protein: CASSQDGTPSTDTQYF
V gene: TRBV4-3
clone size: NA
D gene: NA
J gene: TRBJ2-3

CDR3 protein: CASSLDGGSYNEQFF
V gene: TRBV7-9
clone size: few
D gene: TRBD2
J gene: TRBJ2-1

CDR3 protein: CASSLTQRQNSPLHF
V gene: TRBV27
clone size: NA
D gene: NA
J gene: TRBJ1-6

CDR3 protein: CASSSRYLYPTAEQFF
V gene: TRBV28
clone size: NA
D gene: NA
J gene: TRBJ2-1

CDR3 protein: CASRQGLQETQYF
V gene: TRBV6-5
clone size: NA
D gene: TRBD1
J gene: TRBJ2-5

CDR3 protein: CASSLVAGNNEQFF
V gene: TRBV5-1
clone size: NA
D gene: NA
J gene: TRBJ2-1

CDR3 protein: CASSFRSGNTEAFF
V gene: TRBV14
clone size: NA
D gene: NA
J gene: TRBJ1-1

CDR3 protein: CSVAGEAYNEQFF
V gene: TRBV29-1
clone size: NA
D gene: NA
J gene: TRBJ2-1

CDR3 protein: CASSSRAREGQETQYF
V gene: TRBV5-5
clone size: NA
D gene: TRBD2
J gene: TRBJ2-5